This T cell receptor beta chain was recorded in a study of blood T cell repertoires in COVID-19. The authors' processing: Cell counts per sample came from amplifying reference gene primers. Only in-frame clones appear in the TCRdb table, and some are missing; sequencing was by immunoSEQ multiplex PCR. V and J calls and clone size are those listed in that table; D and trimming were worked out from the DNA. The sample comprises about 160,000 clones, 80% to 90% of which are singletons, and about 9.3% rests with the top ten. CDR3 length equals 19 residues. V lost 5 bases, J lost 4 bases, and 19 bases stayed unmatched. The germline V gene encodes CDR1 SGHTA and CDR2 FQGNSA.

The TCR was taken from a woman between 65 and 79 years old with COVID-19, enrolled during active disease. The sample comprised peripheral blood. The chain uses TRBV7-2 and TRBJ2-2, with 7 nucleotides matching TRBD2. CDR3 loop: CASSLTQGMWPSGTGELFF. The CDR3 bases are TGTGCCAGCAGCCTAACCCAAGGGATGTGGCCTAGCGGCACCGGGGAGCTGTTTTTT.